The next 27 T cell receptor delta chains were all read from a single sample in a study of gamma-delta T cells after stem cell transplantation. TCRdb redid clone calling on the RT-PCR reads using CATT. The sample shows about 11,000 delta-chain clones, about 38% of them seen only once. Sequenced input: gamma-delta T cells. The receptors here all came from a human donor. It is not recorded whose cells these are; they may come from a transplant donor.

The V gene is TRDV2, the J gene TRDJ1, with D possibly matching TRDD3 (5 bases). Trimming cost V 0 bases and J 1 base, with 14 bases left between them. The CDR3 contains 16 residues. Germline CDR1 and CDR2: GEAIGNYY and EKD. This CDR3 reads CACDTVKGLCTDKLIF. As DNA, the CDR3 is TGTGCCTGTGACACCGTTAAGGGATTGTGCACCGATAAACTCATCTTT.

This clone was seen more than once but under ten times. The V and J genes are TRDV3 and TRDJ1; the D gene is possibly TRDD3 (5 bases). CDR1 and CDR2 from the germline V gene are TVYSNPD and GDNSRS (reference sequence). The CDR3 totals 15 residues. Trimming took 4 bases from V and 3 from J, leaving 21 bases between them. This chain's CDR3 is CASQTRGRSADKLIF. CDR3 sequence (DNA): TGTGCCTCGCAAACCCGGGGACGCTCTGCCGATAAACTCATCTTT.

This rearrangement joins TRDV3 to TRDJ1; 8 nucleotides align to TRDD3. Trimming at V came to 4 bases and at J to 2 bases, leaving 18 bases not matched to a gene. The germline CDR1 and CDR2 sequences are TVYSNPD and GDNSRS (reference sequence). The CDR3 covers 17 residues. This CDR3 is CACWGRDTSPGTDKLIF. The CDR3 DNA reads as TGTGCCTGTTGGGGTCGGGATACGTCCCCGGGGACCGATAAACTCATCTTT.

On this clone itself: Given a much more abundant clone one base away, this may be a read error. The rearrangement links TRDV2 to TRDJ3; TRDD3 matches 9 bases. The CDR3 extends over 15 amino acids. CDR1 and CDR2 (germline): GEAIGNYY, EKD. CDR3 residues: CACDWGIGDTRQVFF. For the CDR3, the DNA is TGTGCCTGTGACTGGGGGATAGGGGACACCCGACAGGTGTTTTTC.

This clone occurred a few times. The chain links TRDV1 to TRDJ1; 9 nucleotides agree with TRDD3. Germline trimming cut 3 bases from V and 0 bases from J; bases unmatched to any gene: 44. The CDR3 has 29 residues. CDR1 is TSWWSYY and CDR2 is QGS in the germline V gene. The CDR3 is CALGDPPRLGDLIWPALVSRMGYTDKLIF. CDR3 nucleotides: TGTGCTCTTGGGGATCCTCCCAGACTGGGGGACCTAATTTGGCCCGCCTTAGTTTCCCGCATGGGGTACACCGATAAACTCATCTTT.

This clone was counted only a few times. The V call is TRDV1, the J call TRDJ1, with 7 bases identical to TRDD3. With 0 bases clipped from V and 0 bases from J, the junction kept 10 bases outside the gene matches. There are 18 residues in the CDR3. Germline CDR1 and CDR2: TSWWSYY and QGS. The CDR3 loop reads CALGELIGLGVYTDKLIF. The DNA for the CDR3 is TGTGCTCTTGGGGAACTAATTGGGCTGGGGGTCTACACCGATAAACTCATCTTT.

About this clone: One base away lies a much larger clone, so this may be a sequencing read error. Other DNA variants within this sample encode the same CDR3. The chain recombines TRDV2 with TRDJ2; the match to TRDD3 covers 7 bases. CDR1 and CDR2 (germline): GEAIGNYY, EKD. The CDR3 totals 19 residues. The trim removed 2 bases at V and 2 bases at J, leaving 16 bases unmatched. The CDR3 here is CACDNVLGIMGALTAQLFF. CDR3 bases: TGTGCCTGTGACAACGTACTGGGGATAATGGGGGCCTTGACAGCACAACTCTTCTTT.

As to this clone: A junction end diverges from the germline sequence, so it may reflect a read error. V usage is TRDV2 and J usage is TRDJ3; D is uncertain. The CDR3 length is 19 residues. Germline V gene data show CDR1 as GEAIGNYY and CDR2 as EKD. As DNA, the CDR3 is TGTGCCTGTGACACCGTCGGGGCCACAATCTCCTTGGACACCCGACAGATGTTTTTC. Encoded protein: CACDTVGATISLDTRQMFF.

This clone came up a few times. This chain joins TRDV2 and TRDJ2, with 12 bases lining up with TRDD3. The germline V gene has CDR1 GEAIGNYY and CDR2 EKD. V shed 3 bases, J shed 4 bases, and the junction held 2 bases outside the gene matches. This CDR3 contains 15 residues. CDR3 DNA: TGTGCCTGTGACGTACTGGGGGATACGACAGCACAACTCTTCTTT. Its translation is CACDVLGDTTAQLFF.

The rearrangement links TRDV3 to TRDJ3, with TRDD3 matching over 7 bases. The CDR3 is 18 amino acids. Trimming took 1 base from V and 2 from J; bases not matched to a gene: 11. Germline V lookup: CDR1 TVYSNPD, CDR2 GDNSRS (reference sequence). Here the CDR3 reads CAFIRAGYRAWDTRQMFF. In DNA form, the CDR3 reads TGTGCCTTTATCCGTGCGGGATACAGAGCCTGGGACACCCGACAGATGTTTTTC.

This clone was picked up a small number of times. V and J are TRDV2 and TRDJ1; D uncertain. Trimming stripped 6 bases from V and 7 bases from J, with 8 bases between. CDR3 length: 10 amino acids. Looked up from germline, CDR1 is GEAIGNYY and CDR2 is EKD. CDR3 nucleotides: TGTGCCTGTAGCGCCCCTAAACTCATCTTT. It encodes CACSAPKLIF.

This sequence joins TRDV1 and TRDJ1, with 13 bases matching TRDD3. V shed 2 bases and J 0 bases; nucleotides not matched to a gene: 18. CDR3 size: 22 residues. CDR1 is TSWWSYY and CDR2 is QGS in the germline V gene. As DNA, the CDR3 is TGTGCTCTTGGGGAAGGCCTTCCCCTTGGTACTGGGGGATACGCATACACCGATAAACTCATCTTT. This gives the protein CALGEGLPLGTGGYAYTDKLIF.

The rearrangement uses TRDV3 and TRDJ1, with TRDD3 as a possible D gene (6 bases). Germline V gives CDR1 TVYSNPD, CDR2 GDNSRS (reference sequence). Trimming left V 5 bases short and J 1 base short, with 17 bases between. This CDR3 spans 14 amino acids. This CDR3 reads CANTGESTTDKLIF. As DNA, the CDR3 is TGTGCCAATACGGGGGAGAGTACCACCGATAAACTCATCTTT.

There are a few counts of this clone. The chain is built from TRDV1 and TRDJ1; 8 positions agree with TRDD3. The length of the CDR3 is 21 residues. Trimming cost V 4 bases and J 0 bases; bases outside gene matches: 22. From germline, CDR1 is TSWWSYY and CDR2 QGS. The CDR3 coding sequence is TGTGCTCTTGGGGCTCCTCAAGGAATTGGGGGATCGGACGCCTACACCGATAAACTCATCTTT. This translates into CALGAPQGIGGSDAYTDKLIF.

The rearrangement links TRDV1 to TRDJ1, with 8 bases aligning to TRDD3. Germline-derived CDR1 and CDR2 are TSWWSYY and QGS. The CDR3 length is 20 residues. V gave up 4 bases and J gave up 0 bases; unmatched junction bases: 19. The CDR3 here is CALGVPLRAYWGSYTDKLIF. The CDR3 coding sequence is TGTGCTCTTGGGGTCCCTCTCCGTGCGTACTGGGGGTCGTACACCGATAAACTCATCTTT.

Details on this clone: One junction end disagrees with the germline gene, perhaps due to a read error. This chain links TRDV2 with TRDJ2; 9 nucleotides line up with TRDD3. This CDR3 spans 19 amino acids. The germline gives CDR1 GEAIGNYY, CDR2 EKD. CDR3 amino acids: CAFHSTGHWGRTPTAKLFF. The CDR3 coding sequence is TGTGCCTTTCACAGTACCGGTCACTGGGGGAGAACTCCGACAGCAAAACTCTTCTTT.

This clone showed up just a few times. The chain joins TRDV1 to TRDJ1; 10 bases agree with TRDD3. This CDR3 is built from 20 residues. Trimming removed 5 bases from V and 0 bases from J; junction bases left unmatched: 18. Germline V lookup: CDR1 TSWWSYY, CDR2 QGS. The DNA for the CDR3 is TGTGCTCTTGGGACGATGTCCCCCGACTGGGGGATCGATTACACCGATAAACTCATCTTT. The encoded protein is CALGTMSPDWGIDYTDKLIF.

The genes are TRDV2 and TRDJ1; 9 bases map to TRDD3. V was pared by 1 base and J by 0 bases, with 17 bases of the junction left unmatched. This CDR3 has 20 amino acids. The germline V gene encodes CDR1 GEAIGNYY and CDR2 EKD. CDR3 region: CACDTGWGLGEVCYTDKLIF. In DNA form, the CDR3 reads TGTGCCTGTGACACGGGCTGGGGACTGGGGGAGGTATGTTACACCGATAAACTCATCTTT.

V usage is TRDV1 and J usage is TRDJ1; D remains unclear. Germline lookup yields CDR1 TSWWSYY and CDR2 QGS. CDR3 size: 17 residues. Trimming pared 1 base from V and 1 base from J, leaving 16 bases between. The CDR3 spells CALGEPRHPRSTDKLIF. As DNA, the CDR3 is TGTGCTCTTGGGGAACCCCGCCATCCAAGAAGCACCGATAAACTCATCTTT.

By share, this clone counts as medium-sized. The chain joins TRDV2 to TRDJ1; 11 bases map to TRDD3. The CDR3 is made up of 19 amino acids. Germline assignment: CDR1 GEAIGNYY and CDR2 EKD. Unmatched junction bases numbered 23, after V lost 7 bases and J lost 5 bases. CDR3 sequence reads: CACDRLGDKGSDRSDKLIF. The DNA for the CDR3 is TGTGCCTGCGACCGACTGGGGGATAAGGGAAGCGATAGATCAGATAAACTCATCTTT.

This clone is labeled medium-sized (0.01 to 0.1%). Other DNA sequences in the sample encode the same CDR3. V and J are TRDV2 and TRDJ2; 11 bases map to TRDD3. The CDR3 has 17 amino acids. CDR1 is GEAIGNYY, CDR2 EKD, per germline. V dropped 2 bases and J dropped 6; count of bases not matched to a gene: 10. CDR3 coding DNA: TGTGCCTGTGACAAACGATGGGGGATACGCCTGGCAGCACAACTCTTCTTT. Translating gives CACDKRWGIRLAAQLFF.

Only a few counts were recorded for this clone. The chain couples TRDV2 to TRDJ1; the match to TRDD3 covers 9 bases. Germline V gives CDR1 GEAIGNYY, CDR2 EKD. The V gene end was trimmed by 0 bases and the J gene end by 0 bases; junction bases not matched to a gene: 10. This CDR3 is built from 18 residues. The CDR3 loop is CACDTGEGIRKYTDKLIF. The CDR3 DNA reads as TGTGCCTGTGACACCGGTGAGGGGATACGCAAGTACACCGATAAACTCATCTTT.

The V and J genes are TRDV3 and TRDJ1; D possibly corresponds to TRDD3 (5 bases). The germline V and J ends were trimmed by 3 bases and 2 bases, with 13 bases remaining between them. CDR1 and CDR2 from the germline V gene are TVYSNPD and GDNSRS (reference sequence). The CDR3 length is 13 residues. The CDR3 region has the DNA TGTGCCTTCCAACTACGGGGGACCGATAAACTCATCTTT. Translated, it gives CAFQLRGTDKLIF.

V usage is TRDV1 and J usage is TRDJ1, with 8 bases that match TRDD3. This CDR3 region has 27 residues. Trimming took 4 bases from V and 0 from J; bases not matched to a gene: 40. Per germline, CDR1 TSWWSYY and CDR2 QGS. The DNA of the CDR3 is TGTGCTCTTGGGGCCTTCAGGCCTTCCCTAAACCCGACCAGTACTGGGGGGACTTATTCGTACACCGATAAACTCATCTTT. It yields the protein CALGAFRPSLNPTSTGGTYSYTDKLIF.

This sequence joins TRDV1 and TRDJ2; tentatively, D is TRDD2 or TRDD3 (7 bases each). V was clipped by 0 bases and J by 4 bases, with 24 bases between them. This CDR3 spans 20 amino acids. Germline CDR1 reads TSWWSYY; CDR2 reads QGS. The chain's CDR3 is CALGELALPPGVGETAQLFF. The CDR3 DNA reads TGTGCTCTTGGGGAACTGGCCCTTCCTCCCGGGGTGGGGGAGACAGCACAACTCTTCTTT.

To note about this clone: One base away lies a much larger clone, so this may be a sequencing read error. Other DNA sequences in this sample translate to the same CDR3. This chain connects TRDV2 to TRDJ1; possible D gene TRDD3, 6 bases. V was cut by 2 bases and J by 0 bases, with 39 bases left in between. The CDR3 has 24 residues. From germline, CDR1 is GEAIGNYY and CDR2 EKD. CDR3 DNA sequence: TGTGCCTGTGACAGAATGCGATATTCGCAACGTGGGGTTAACTGGGACATCCACACCGATAAACTCATCTTT. Amino acids: CACDRMRYSQRGVNWDIHTDKLIF.

By share, this clone ranks as medium-sized. V usage is TRDV1 and J usage is TRDJ2, with 8 bases aligning to TRDD3. Germline loops: CDR1 TSWWSYY, CDR2 QGS. This CDR3 spans 22 amino acids. V gave up 0 bases and J gave up 4 bases; unmatched junction bases: 22. CDR3 DNA sequence: TGTGCTCTTGGGGAACTCCTCCCATACTTGTACTGGGGGGCACCCAAGACAGCACAACTCTTCTTT. Translated, it gives CALGELLPYLYWGAPKTAQLFF.